This T cell receptor beta chain was documented in a study of T cell clonotyping in hematopoietic cell transplantation. The table came from immunoSEQ multiplex PCR; TCRdb's copy has only in-frame clones and leaves some out. The sample records roughly 16,000 clones, about 93% being singletons. Per germline, CDR1 MDHEN and CDR2 SYDVKM. The CDR3 covers 15 residues. V was trimmed by 6 bases and J by 3 bases, leaving 15 bases between them. This clone appeared a few times. The genes are TRBV28 and TRBJ1-5; TRBD1 is a possible D gene (6 bases). The clonotype was recovered from a man aged 35-49 years in good health. Some clones in this sample may be carry-over from other donors' samples. The sequenced material came from peripheral blood mononuclear cells. Here the CDR3 DNA reads TGTGCCAGCAGGGGGGCAGGGGTGGACAATCAGCCCCAGCATTTT. Translated, it gives CASRGAGVDNQPQHF. Supplemented by reference TRBV28 and TRBJ1-5, the full variable domain reads DVKVTQSSRYLVKRTGEKVFLECVQDMDHENMFWYRQDPGLGLRLIYFSYDVKMKEKGDIPEGYSVSREKKERFSLILESASTNQTSMYLCASRGAGVDNQPQHFGDGTRLSIL.